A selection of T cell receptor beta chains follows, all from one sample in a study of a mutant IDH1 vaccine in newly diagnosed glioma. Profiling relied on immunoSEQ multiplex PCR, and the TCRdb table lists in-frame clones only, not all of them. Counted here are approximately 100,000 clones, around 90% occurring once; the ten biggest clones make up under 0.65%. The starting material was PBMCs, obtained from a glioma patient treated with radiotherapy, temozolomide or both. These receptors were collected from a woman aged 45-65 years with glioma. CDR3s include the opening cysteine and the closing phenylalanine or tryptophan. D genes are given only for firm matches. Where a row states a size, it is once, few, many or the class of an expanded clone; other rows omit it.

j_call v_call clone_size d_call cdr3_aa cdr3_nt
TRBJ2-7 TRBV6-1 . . CASSERQIYEQYF TGTGCCAGCAGTGAAAGACAGATCTACGAGCAGTACTTC
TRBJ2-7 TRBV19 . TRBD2 CASSMGLAGSEQYF TGTGCCAGTAGTATGGGACTAGCGGGCTCCGAGCAGTACTTC
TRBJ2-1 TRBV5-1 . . CASSPNRDQQFF TGCGCCAGCAGCCCCAACAGGGATCAGCAGTTCTTC
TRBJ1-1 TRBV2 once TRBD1 CASSELDRVNTEAFF TGTGCCAGCAGTGAACTGGACAGGGTGAACACTGAAGCTTTCTTT
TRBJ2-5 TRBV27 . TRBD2 CASSSRTSGGEYF TGTGCCAGCAGTTCTAGAACTAGCGGGGGCGAGTACTTC
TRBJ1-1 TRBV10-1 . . CASSESTVTEAFF TGCGCCAGCAGTGAGTCGACAGTCACTGAAGCTTTCTTT
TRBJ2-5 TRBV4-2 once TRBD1 CASGQGQGWETQYF TGTGCCAGCGGCCAAGGACAGGGTTGGGAGACCCAGTACTTC
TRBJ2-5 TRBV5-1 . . CASSSQGRETQYF TGCGCCAGCAGTTCTCAGGGGCGGGAGACCCAGTACTTC
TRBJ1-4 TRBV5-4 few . CASSLPGTGNEKLFF TGTGCCAGCAGCTTACCCGGGACGGGGAATGAAAAACTGTTTTTT
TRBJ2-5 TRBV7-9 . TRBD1 CASSSWDSPQETQYF TGTGCCAGCAGCTCCTGGGACAGTCCCCAAGAGACCCAGTACTTC
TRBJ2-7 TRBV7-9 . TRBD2 CASSRTSDEQYF TGTGCCAGCAGCCGGACTAGCGACGAGCAGTACTTC
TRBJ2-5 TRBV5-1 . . CASSLPNPVGKTQYF TGCGCCAGCAGCTTACCAAACCCCGTGGGGAAGACCCAGTACTTC
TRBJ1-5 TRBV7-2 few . CASSLYRDLNQPQHF TGTGCCAGCAGCTTGTATCGGGACCTCAATCAGCCCCAGCATTTT
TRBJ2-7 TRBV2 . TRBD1 CASSELGQGSHEQYF TGTGCCAGCAGTGAACTGGGACAGGGTAGCCACGAGCAGTACTTC
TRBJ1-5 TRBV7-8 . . CASSLALEQPQHF TGTGCCAGCAGCTTAGCGTTAGAACAGCCCCAGCATTTT
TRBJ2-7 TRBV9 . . CASSAGLVDEQYF TGTGCCAGCAGCGCCGGACTCGTGGACGAGCAGTACTTC
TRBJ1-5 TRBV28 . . CASSGNQPQHF TGTGCCAGCAGTGGCAATCAGCCCCAGCATTTT
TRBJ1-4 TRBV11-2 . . CASSLGVPDANEKLFF TGTGCCAGCAGCTTAGGGGTTCCGGACGCTAATGAAAAACTGTTTTTT
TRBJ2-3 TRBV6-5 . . CASTDKRVPDTQYF TGTGCCAGCACTGACAAGCGGGTTCCAGATACGCAGTATTTT
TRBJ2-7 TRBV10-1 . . CASSEPGAEQYF TGCGCCAGCAGTGAGCCGGGTGCCGAGCAGTACTTC
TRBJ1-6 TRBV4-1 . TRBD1 CASSPPGDSFSYNSPLHF TGCGCCAGCAGCCCCCCAGGGGACAGCTTCTCCTATAATTCACCCCTCCACTTT
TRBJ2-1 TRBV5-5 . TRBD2 CASSLAASGNEQFF TGTGCCAGCAGCTTGGCGGCTAGCGGCAATGAGCAGTTCTTC
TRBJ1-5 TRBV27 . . CASSLAGTGNQPQHF TGTGCCAGCAGTTTAGCAGGGACCGGCAATCAGCCCCAGCATTTT
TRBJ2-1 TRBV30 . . CAWSQGSFYNEQFF TGTGCCTGGAGTCAGGGCTCCTTCTACAATGAGCAGTTCTTC
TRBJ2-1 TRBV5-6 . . CASGNWGSAYNEQFF TGTGCCAGCGGGAATTGGGGGAGCGCCTACAATGAGCAGTTCTTC
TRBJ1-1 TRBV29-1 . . CSVGSGEAFF TGCAGCGTGGGGTCGGGAGAAGCTTTCTTT
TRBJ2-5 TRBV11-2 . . CASSFRETQYF TGTGCCAGCAGCTTCCGGGAGACCCAGTACTTC
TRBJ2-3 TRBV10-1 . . CASSEGNVPTDTQYF TGCGCCAGCAGTGAGGGGAACGTACCCACAGATACGCAGTATTTT
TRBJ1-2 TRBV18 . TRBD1 CASSPDRDDRYGYTF TGTGCCAGCTCACCAGACAGGGACGACCGCTATGGCTACACCTTC
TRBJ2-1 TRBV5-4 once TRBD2 CASSSGLAGEYNEQFF TGTGCCAGCAGCTCGGGACTAGCGGGAGAGTACAATGAGCAGTTCTTC
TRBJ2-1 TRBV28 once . CASSSGLPHLHEQFF TGTGCCAGCAGTTCGGGACTTCCCCATTTACATGAGCAGTTCTTC
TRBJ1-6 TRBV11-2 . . CASSATGPLLAPLHF TGTGCCAGCAGCGCCACCGGGCCTCTTCTGGCACCCCTCCACTTT
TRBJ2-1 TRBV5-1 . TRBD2 CASSPTGTSGSDEQFF TGCGCCAGCAGCCCCACCGGGACTAGCGGGAGCGATGAGCAGTTCTTC
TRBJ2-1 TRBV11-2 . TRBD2 CASSLLAGVSSYNEQFF TGTGCCAGCAGCTTACTAGCGGGAGTTTCCTCCTACAATGAGCAGTTCTTC
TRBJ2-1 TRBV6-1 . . CAASGFYNEQFF TGTGCCGCCTCGGGTTTCTACAATGAGCAGTTCTTC
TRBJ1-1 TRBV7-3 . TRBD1 CASSPGPRGPTEAFF TGTGCCAGCAGCCCGGGCCCCAGGGGGCCGACTGAAGCTTTCTTT
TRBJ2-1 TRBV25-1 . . CASSGSPPHEQFF TGTGCCAGCAGTGGAAGTCCTCCCCATGAGCAGTTCTTC
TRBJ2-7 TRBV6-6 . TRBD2 CASSYSRLAGGYEQYF TGTGCCAGCAGTTACTCCAGACTAGCGGGAGGCTACGAGCAGTACTTC
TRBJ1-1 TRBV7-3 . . CASSSQGQGTEAFF TGTGCCAGCAGCTCTCAGGGTCAGGGCACTGAAGCTTTCTTT
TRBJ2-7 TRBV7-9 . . CASSHLTASYEQYF TGTGCCAGCAGCCACTTGACGGCATCCTACGAGCAGTACTTC
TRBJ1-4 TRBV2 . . CAIHRDPNEKLFF TGTGCCATCCACAGGGACCCCAATGAAAAACTGTTTTTT
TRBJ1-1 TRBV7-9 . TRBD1 CASSFPGDRKAFF TGTGCCAGCAGCTTTCCAGGGGACAGAAAAGCTTTCTTT
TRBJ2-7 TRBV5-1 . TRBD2 CASSLRLAGSYEQYF TGCGCCAGCTCCCTCCGACTAGCGGGCAGCTACGAGCAGTACTTC
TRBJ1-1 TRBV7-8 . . CASSPTVLGKTEAFF TGTGCCAGCAGCCCCACGGTGCTAGGGAAAACTGAAGCTTTCTTT
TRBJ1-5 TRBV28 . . CASRIKTGVRGQPQHF TGTGCCAGCAGAATAAAGACAGGCGTGCGGGGCCAGCCCCAGCATTTT
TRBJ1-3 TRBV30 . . CAWGVGTIYF TGTGCCTGGGGGGTTGGCACCATATATTTT
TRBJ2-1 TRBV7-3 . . CASSLGPLSYNEQFF TGTGCCAGCAGCTTAGGGCCCCTGTCCTACAATGAGCAGTTCTTC
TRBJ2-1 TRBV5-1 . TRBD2 CASSLGLAGLNEQFF TGCGCCAGCAGCTTGGGGCTAGCGGGCCTCAATGAGCAGTTCTTC
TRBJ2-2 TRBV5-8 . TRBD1 CASSLTGGNTGELFF TGTGCCAGCAGCTTGACAGGGGGAAACACCGGGGAGCTGTTTTTT
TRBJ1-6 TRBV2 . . CASSREKGLPYNSPLHF TGTGCCAGCAGTAGGGAAAAGGGCCTCCCCTATAATTCACCCCTCCACTTT
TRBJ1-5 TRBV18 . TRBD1 CASSPQDRGMGQPQHF TGTGCCAGCTCACCACAAGACAGGGGAATGGGTCAGCCCCAGCATTTT
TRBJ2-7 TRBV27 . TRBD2 CASSLGIAGPTYEQYF TGTGCCAGCAGTTTAGGGATAGCGGGACCGACCTACGAGCAGTACTTC
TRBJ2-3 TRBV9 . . CASSPWARPTDTQYF TGTGCCAGCAGCCCCTGGGCCAGGCCCACAGATACGCAGTATTTT
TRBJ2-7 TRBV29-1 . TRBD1 CSVLTGGSYEQYF TGCAGCGTTCTCACAGGGGGCTCCTACGAGCAGTACTTC
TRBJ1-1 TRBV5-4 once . CASSLSTGLNTEAFF TGTGCCAGCAGCTTGTCGACGGGGCTGAACACTGAAGCTTTCTTT